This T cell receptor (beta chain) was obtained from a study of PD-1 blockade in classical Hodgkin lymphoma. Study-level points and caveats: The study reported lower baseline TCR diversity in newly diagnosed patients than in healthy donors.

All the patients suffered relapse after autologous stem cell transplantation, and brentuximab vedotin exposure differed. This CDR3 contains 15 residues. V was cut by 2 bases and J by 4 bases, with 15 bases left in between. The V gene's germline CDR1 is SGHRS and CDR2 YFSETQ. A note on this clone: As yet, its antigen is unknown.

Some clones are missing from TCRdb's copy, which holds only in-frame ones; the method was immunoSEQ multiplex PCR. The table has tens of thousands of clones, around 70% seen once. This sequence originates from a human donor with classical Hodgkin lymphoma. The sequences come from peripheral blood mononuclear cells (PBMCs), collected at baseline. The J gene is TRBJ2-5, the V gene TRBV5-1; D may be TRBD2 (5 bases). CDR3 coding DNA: TGCGCCAGCAGCTTTATGGACTTAGAAGGAGAGACCCAGTACTTC. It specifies CASSFMDLEGETQYF. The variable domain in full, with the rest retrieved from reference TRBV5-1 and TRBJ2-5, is KAGVTQTPRYLIKTRGQQVTLSCSPISGHRSVSWYQQTPGQGLQFLFEYFSETQRNKGNFPGRFSGRQFSNSRSEMNVSTLELGDSALYLCASSFMDLEGETQYFGPGTRLLVL.